These 10 T cell receptor beta chains originate from one sample sequenced in a study of cytomegalovirus exposure and HLA in healthy donors. PCR primers comprised 60 Vbeta and 13 Jbeta primers. Profiling relied on immunoSEQ multiplex PCR, and the TCRdb table lists in-frame clones only, not all of them. The data contain 130,000 to 150,000 clones, more than 75% of them singletons. Material: PBMCs. The source of these receptors is a woman in her late teens or twenties in good health and CMV-seropositive.

This rearrangement joins TRBV2 to TRBJ1-1, with D tentatively TRBD1 (5 bases). With 6 bases removed from V and 4 bases from J, the gap between germline ends came to 15 bases. CDR3 length: 14 amino acids. CDR1 and CDR2 from the germline V gene are SNHLY and FYNNEI. In nucleotides, the CDR3 is TGTGCCAGCAGGCCTTTTGGGGCCGGCACTGAAGCTTTCTTT. It specifies CASRPFGAGTEAFF.

The CDR3 region is CASSLDGHTGNTIYF. CDR3 coding DNA: TGTGCCAGCAGCTTAGACGGACACACTGGAAACACCATATATTTT. This chain uses TRBV7-6 with TRBJ1-3, with a possible D match to TRBD1 (5 bases). V lost 1 base and J 2 bases, leaving 9 bases between the germline ends. Germline loops: CDR1 SGHVS, CDR2 FNYEAQ. This CDR3 region has 15 residues.

By its share, this clone is medium-sized. V and J are TRBV6-6 and TRBJ1-1; D might be TRBD1 (5 bases). V lost 6 bases to trimming and J lost 1 base, with 9 bases between them. This CDR3 region has 13 residues. The V gene's germline CDR1 is MNHNY and CDR2 SVGAGI (reference sequence). The CDR3 spells CASSPTENTEAFF. In DNA form, the CDR3 reads TGTGCCAGCAGCCCGACAGAGAACACTGAAGCTTTCTTT.

The chain employs TRBV7-2 and TRBJ2-1; 9 positions agree with TRBD2. With V trimmed by 1 base and J by 4 bases, 8 bases remained unmatched. Germline CDR1 and CDR2: SGHTA and FQGNSA. The CDR3 covers 17 residues. CDR3 sequence: CASSLDPAAGGYNEQFF. CDR3 DNA: TGTGCCAGCAGCTTAGATCCAGCAGCGGGGGGTTACAATGAGCAGTTCTTC.

This chain's CDR3 is CASSQEGLTEAFF. The CDR3 coding sequence is TGCGCCAGCAGCCAGGAGGGCCTCACTGAAGCTTTCTTT. The chain has TRBV5-1 and TRBJ1-1, with unresolved D. The V gene's germline CDR1 is SGHRS and CDR2 YFSETQ. V lost 4 bases and J lost 4, with 11 bases in between. This CDR3 spans 13 amino acids.

CDR3 residues: CASSSSGGANTGELFF. DNA of the CDR3: TGTGCCAGCAGCTCTAGCGGGGGGGCCAACACCGGGGAGCTGTTTTTT. V is TRBV7-9 and J is TRBJ2-2, with 12 bases identical to TRBD2. With 4 bases clipped from V and 2 bases from J, the junction kept 2 bases outside the gene matches. Germline CDR1 and CDR2: SEHNR and FQNEAQ (reference sequence). CDR3 length equals 16 residues.

The chain couples TRBV29-1 to TRBJ1-3, with TRBD1 as a possible D gene (6 bases). This CDR3 comprises 13 residues. Germline CDR1 SQVTM, CDR2 ANQGSEA. The ends were cut back, 4 bases at V and 2 bases at J, with 9 bases in the middle. CDR3 sequence reads: CSVVSGAGNTIYF. The CDR3 nucleotides are TGCAGCGTTGTATCAGGGGCTGGAAACACCATATATTTT.

J is TRBJ2-1 and V is TRBV18; 7 nucleotides agree with TRBD2. The junction had 8 bases not matched to a gene; V was cut back by 3 bases and J by 9 bases. The CDR3 runs to 14 residues. Per germline, CDR1 KGHSH and CDR2 LQKENI. The DNA of the CDR3 is TGTGCCAGCTCACCCCTGGGCGGGGAGGGTGAGCAGTTCTTC. As protein: CASSPLGGEGEQFF. The full variable domain, in which reference TRBV18 and TRBJ2-1 provide the parts outside the CDR3, is NAGVMQNPRHLVRRRGQEARLRCSPMKGHSHVYWYRQLPEEGLKFMVYLQKENIIDESGMPKERFSAEFPKEGPSILRIQQVVRGDSAAYFCASSPLGGEGEQFFGPGTRLTVL.

This chain links TRBV20-1 with TRBJ1-1, with unresolved D. The CDR3 runs to 10 residues. V lost 3 bases and J lost 4, with 3 bases in between. Per germline, CDR1 DFQATT and CDR2 SNEGSKA (reference sequence). CDR3 sequence: CSASSTEAFF. CDR3 DNA: TGCAGTGCTAGCAGCACTGAAGCTTTCTTT.

This chain uses TRBV7-6 with TRBJ1-1, with D possibly matching TRBD1 (5 bases). The V and J ends lost 0 bases and 0 bases respectively, with 14 bases between them. The CDR3 consists of 17 residues. Germline V gene sequence: CDR1 SGHVS, CDR2 FNYEAQ. The DNA for the CDR3 is TGTGCCAGCAGCTTAGCGGGGTATGGCAGGGTGAACACTGAAGCTTTCTTT. The encoded protein is CASSLAGYGRVNTEAFF.